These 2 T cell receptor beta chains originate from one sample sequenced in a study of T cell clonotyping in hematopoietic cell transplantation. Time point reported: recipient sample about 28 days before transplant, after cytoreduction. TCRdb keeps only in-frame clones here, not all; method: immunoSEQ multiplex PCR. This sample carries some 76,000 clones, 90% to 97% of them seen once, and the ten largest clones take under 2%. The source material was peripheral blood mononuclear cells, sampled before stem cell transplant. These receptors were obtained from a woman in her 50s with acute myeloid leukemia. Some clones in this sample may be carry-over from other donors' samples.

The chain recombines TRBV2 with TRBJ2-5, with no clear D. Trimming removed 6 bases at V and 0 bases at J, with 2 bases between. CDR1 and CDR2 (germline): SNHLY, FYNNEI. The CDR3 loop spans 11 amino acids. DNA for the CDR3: TGTGCCAGCAGATACCAAGAGACCCAGTACTTC. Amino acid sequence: CASRYQETQYF.

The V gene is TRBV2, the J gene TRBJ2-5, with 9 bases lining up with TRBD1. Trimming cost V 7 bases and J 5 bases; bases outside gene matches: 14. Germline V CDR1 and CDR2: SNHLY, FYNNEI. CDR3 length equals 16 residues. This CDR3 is CASKKTGGGSRETQYF. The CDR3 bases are TGTGCCAGCAAAAAGACAGGGGGGGGTTCTAGGGAGACCCAGTACTTC.